This T cell receptor (beta chain) is from a study of T cells in Graves' hyperthyroidism and ophthalmopathy. Study-level points and caveats: Most expanded thyroid clonotypes above 0.001 recurred in blood.

Investigators excluded patients with uncontrolled infection, other autoimmune disease, pregnancy or lactation. Diagnoses were made from clinical symptoms, serum measures (thyroxine and TRAb), thyroid ultrasound and orbital computed tomography. This CDR3 spans 14 amino acids. Germline V gives CDR1 GTSNPN, CDR2 SVGIG (reference sequence). V gave up 0 bases and J gave up 5 bases, with 13 bases separating them. Using RNA transcripts as the source, TCR beta CDR3 regions were amplified. HTBI primers drove first-round RT-PCR of the TCR CDR3. TCRdb independently ran MiXCR on the multiplex PCR reads; one entry per CDR3 protein. The sample comprises some 300,000 distinct CDR3 sequences, roughly a fifth of which are singletons, and about 35% rests with the top ten. This clonotype was seen at least ten times. Its antigen is undetermined.

The clonotype was recovered from a man over 45 with Graves' ophthalmopathy. Sequences were obtained from blood. The rearrangement joins TRBV30 to TRBJ2-5; D possibly uses TRBD1 or TRBD2 (6 bases each). CDR3 region: CAWSVSGGQETQYF. CDR3 nucleotide sequence: TGTGCCTGGAGTGTTAGCGGAGGACAGGAGACCCAGTACTTC.